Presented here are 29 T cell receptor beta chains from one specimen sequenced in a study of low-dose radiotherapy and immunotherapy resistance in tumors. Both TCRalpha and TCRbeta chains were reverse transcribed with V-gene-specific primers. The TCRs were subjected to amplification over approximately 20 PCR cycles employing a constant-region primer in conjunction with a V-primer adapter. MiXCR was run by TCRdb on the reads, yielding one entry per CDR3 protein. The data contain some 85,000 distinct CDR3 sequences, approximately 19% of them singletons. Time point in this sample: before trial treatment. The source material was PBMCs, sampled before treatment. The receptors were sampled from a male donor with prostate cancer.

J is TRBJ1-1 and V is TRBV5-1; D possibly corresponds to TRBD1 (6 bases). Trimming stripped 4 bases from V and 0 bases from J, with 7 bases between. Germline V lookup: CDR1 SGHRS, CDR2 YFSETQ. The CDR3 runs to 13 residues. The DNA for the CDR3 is TGCGCCAGCAGCCGGACAGTGAACACTGAAGCTTTCTTT. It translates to CASSRTVNTEAFF.

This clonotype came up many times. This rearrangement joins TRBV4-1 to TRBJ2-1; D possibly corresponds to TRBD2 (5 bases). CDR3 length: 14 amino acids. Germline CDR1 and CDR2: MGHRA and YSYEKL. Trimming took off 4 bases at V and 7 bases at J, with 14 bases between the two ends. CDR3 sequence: CASSLRRESNEQFF. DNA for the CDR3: TGCGCCAGCAGCCTACGTAGGGAGTCTAATGAGCAGTTCTTC.

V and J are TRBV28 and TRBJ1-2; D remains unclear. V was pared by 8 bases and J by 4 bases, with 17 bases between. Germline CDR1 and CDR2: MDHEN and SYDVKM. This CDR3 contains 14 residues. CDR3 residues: CASHRVMDLYGYTF. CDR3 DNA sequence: TGTGCCAGCCACCGGGTTATGGACCTCTATGGCTACACCTTC.

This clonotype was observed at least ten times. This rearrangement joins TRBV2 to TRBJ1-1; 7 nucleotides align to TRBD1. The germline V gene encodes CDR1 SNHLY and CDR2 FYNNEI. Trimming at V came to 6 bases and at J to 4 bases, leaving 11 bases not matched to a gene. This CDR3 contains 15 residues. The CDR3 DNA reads TGTGCCAGCAGAGCTGTGACAGGGCTTTTCACTGAAGCTTTCTTT. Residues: CASRAVTGLFTEAFF.

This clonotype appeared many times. This CDR3 reads CASSYLTSGSSDTQYF. The CDR3 DNA reads TGTGCCAGCAGTTACCTGACTAGCGGGAGTTCAGATACGCAGTATTTT. The chain carries TRBV6-6 and TRBJ2-3; 12 bases fit TRBD2. Germline V CDR1 and CDR2: MNHNY, SVGAGI (reference sequence). The CDR3 consists of 16 residues. The V segment lost 2 bases and the J segment 4 bases; nucleotides outside the gene matches: 4.

The CDR3 sequence is CASSNGVVGANVLTF. As DNA, the CDR3 is TGTGCCAGCAGCAACGGTGTTGTTGGGGCCAACGTCCTGACTTTC. The chain links TRBV5-5 to TRBJ2-6, with no clear D. Looked up from germline, CDR1 is SGHKS and CDR2 is YYEKEE (reference sequence). The length of the CDR3 is 15 residues. With 4 bases removed from V and 3 bases from J, the gap between germline ends came to 11 bases.

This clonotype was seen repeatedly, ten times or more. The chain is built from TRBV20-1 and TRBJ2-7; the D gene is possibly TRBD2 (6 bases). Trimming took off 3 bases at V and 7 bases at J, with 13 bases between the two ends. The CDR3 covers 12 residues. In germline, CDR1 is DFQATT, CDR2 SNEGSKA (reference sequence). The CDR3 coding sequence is TGCAGTGCTAGGGGGCCTGCGGGGGAGCAGTACTTC. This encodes CSARGPAGEQYF.

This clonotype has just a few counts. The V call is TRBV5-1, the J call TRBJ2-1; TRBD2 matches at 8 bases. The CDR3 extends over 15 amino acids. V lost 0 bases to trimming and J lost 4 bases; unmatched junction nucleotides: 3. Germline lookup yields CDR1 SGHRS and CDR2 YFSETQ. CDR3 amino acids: CASSLELAAYNEQFF. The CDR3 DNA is TGCGCCAGCAGCTTGGAACTAGCGGCGTACAATGAGCAGTTCTTC.

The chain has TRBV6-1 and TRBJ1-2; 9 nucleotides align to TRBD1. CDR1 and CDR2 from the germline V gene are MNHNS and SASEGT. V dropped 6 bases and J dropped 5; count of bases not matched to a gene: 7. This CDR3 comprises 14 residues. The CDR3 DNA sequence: TGTGCCAGCAGACCCGGACAGGGGACTTATGGCTACACCTTC. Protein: CASRPGQGTYGYTF.

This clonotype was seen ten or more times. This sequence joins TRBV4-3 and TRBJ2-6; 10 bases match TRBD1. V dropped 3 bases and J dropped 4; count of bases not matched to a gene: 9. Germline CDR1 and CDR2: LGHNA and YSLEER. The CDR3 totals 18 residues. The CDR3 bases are TGCGCCAGCAGCCAGGCCTCGACAGGGGGCTTGGGGGCCAACGTCCTGACTTTC. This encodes CASSQASTGGLGANVLTF.

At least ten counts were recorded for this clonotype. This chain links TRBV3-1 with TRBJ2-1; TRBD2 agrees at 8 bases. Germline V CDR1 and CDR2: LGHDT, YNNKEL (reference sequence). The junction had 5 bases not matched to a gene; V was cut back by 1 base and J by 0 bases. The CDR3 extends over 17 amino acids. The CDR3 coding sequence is TGTGCCAGCAGCCAAGGGACGGGGGGGCCCTCCTACAATGAGCAGTTCTTC. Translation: CASSQGTGGPSYNEQFF.

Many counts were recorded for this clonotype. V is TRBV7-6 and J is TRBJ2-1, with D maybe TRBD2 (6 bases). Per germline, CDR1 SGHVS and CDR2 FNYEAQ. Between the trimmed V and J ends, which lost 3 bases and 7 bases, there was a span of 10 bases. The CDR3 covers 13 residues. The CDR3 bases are TGTGCCAGCAGCTTGGGCGGGATAAATGAGCAGTTCTTC. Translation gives CASSLGGINEQFF.

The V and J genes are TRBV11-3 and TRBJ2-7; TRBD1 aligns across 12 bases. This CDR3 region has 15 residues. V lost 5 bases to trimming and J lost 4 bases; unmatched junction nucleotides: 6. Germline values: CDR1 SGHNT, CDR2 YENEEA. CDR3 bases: TGTGCCAGCAGCAGAGGGACAGGGGGCGTTTACGAGCAGTACTTC. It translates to CASSRGTGGVYEQYF. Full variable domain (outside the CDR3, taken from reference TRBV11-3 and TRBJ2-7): EAGVVQSPRYKIIEKKQPVAFWCNPISGHNTLYWYLQNLGQGPELLIRYENEEAVDDSQLPKDRFSAERLKGVDSTLKIQPAELGDSAVYLCASSRGTGGVYEQYFGPGTRLTVT.

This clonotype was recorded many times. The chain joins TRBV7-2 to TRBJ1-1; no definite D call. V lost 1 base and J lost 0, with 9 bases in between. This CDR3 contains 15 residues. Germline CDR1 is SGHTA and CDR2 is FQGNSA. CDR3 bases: TGTGCCAGCAGCTTAGAGTCCCTTATGAACACTGAAGCTTTCTTT. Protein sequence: CASSLESLMNTEAFF.

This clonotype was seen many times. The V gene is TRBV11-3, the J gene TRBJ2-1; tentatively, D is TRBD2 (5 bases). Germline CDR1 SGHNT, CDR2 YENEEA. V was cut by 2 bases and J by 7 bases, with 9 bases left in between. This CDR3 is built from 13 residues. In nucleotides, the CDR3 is TGTGCCAGCAGCTTAAAGGGCGGGAATGAGCAGTTCTTC. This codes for CASSLKGGNEQFF.

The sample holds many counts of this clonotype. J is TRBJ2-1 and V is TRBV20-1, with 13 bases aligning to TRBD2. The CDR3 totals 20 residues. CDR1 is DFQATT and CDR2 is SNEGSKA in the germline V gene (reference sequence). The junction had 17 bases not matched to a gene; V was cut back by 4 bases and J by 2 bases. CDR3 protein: CSATKSIPGLAGWTYNEQFF. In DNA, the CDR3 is TGCAGTGCTACAAAAAGTATACCGGGACTAGCGGGGTGGACCTACAATGAGCAGTTCTTC.

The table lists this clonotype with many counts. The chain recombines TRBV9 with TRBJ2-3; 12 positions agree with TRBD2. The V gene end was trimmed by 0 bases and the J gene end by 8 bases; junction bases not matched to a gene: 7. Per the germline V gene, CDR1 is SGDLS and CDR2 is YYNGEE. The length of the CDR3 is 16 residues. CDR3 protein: CASSVGASGGAPTQYF. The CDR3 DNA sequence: TGTGCCAGCAGCGTAGGGGCTAGCGGGGGGGCCCCTACGCAGTATTTT.

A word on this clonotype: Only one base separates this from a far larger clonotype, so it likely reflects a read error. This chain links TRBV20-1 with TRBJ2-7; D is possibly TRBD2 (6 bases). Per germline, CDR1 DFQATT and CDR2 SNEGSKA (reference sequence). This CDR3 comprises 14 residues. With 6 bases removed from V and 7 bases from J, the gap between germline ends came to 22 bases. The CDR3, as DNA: TGCAGTGCCAGGAGGGCTCAGGCGTACAATGAGCAGTACTTC. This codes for CSARRAQAYNEQYF.

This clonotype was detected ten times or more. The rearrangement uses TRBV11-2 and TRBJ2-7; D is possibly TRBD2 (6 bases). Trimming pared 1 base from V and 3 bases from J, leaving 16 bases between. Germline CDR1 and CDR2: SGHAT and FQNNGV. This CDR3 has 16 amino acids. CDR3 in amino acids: CASSLVWQGGYYEQYF. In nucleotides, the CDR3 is TGTGCCAGCAGCTTAGTGTGGCAGGGAGGATACTACGAGCAGTACTTC.

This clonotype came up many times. CDR3 nucleotide sequence: TGTGCCATCAGTGCCAATGCAGATACGCAGTATTTT. This sequence encodes CAISANADTQYF. The rearrangement uses TRBV10-3 and TRBJ2-3; D remains ambiguous. Trimming shortened V by 4 bases and J by 4 bases, and 6 bases separated the two germline ends. This CDR3 spans 12 amino acids. Per germline, CDR1 ENHRY and CDR2 SYGVKD.

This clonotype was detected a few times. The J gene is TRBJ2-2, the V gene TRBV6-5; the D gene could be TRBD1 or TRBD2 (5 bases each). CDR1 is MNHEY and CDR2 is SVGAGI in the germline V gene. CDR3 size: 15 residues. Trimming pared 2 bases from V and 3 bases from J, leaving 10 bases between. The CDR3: CASSYALGHTGELFF. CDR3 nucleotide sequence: TGTGCCAGCAGTTACGCATTGGGACACACCGGGGAGCTGTTTTTT.

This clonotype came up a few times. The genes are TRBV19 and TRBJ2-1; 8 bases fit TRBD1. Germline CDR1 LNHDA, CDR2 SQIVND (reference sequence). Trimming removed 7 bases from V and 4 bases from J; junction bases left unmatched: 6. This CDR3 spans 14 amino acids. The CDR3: CASKPGTGYNEQFF. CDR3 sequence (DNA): TGTGCCAGTAAACCTGGGACAGGTTACAATGAGCAGTTCTTC.

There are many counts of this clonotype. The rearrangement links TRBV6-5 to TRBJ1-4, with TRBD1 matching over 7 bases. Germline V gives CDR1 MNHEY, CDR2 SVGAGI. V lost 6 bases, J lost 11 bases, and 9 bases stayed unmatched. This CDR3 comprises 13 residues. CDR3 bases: TGTGCCAGCAGCCGACAGGGCGGTGAGAAACTGTTTTTT. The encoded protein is CASSRQGGEKLFF.

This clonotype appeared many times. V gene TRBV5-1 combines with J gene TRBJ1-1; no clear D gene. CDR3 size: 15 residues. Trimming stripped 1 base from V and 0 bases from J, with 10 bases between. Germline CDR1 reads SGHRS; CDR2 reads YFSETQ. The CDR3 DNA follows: TGCGCCAGCAGCTTGTCGGAGGGAATGAACACTGAAGCTTTCTTT. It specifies CASSLSEGMNTEAFF.

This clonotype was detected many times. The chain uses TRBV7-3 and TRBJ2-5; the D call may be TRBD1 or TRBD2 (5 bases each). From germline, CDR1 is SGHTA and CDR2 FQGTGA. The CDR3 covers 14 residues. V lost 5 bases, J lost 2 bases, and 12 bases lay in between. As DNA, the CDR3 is TGTGCCAGCAGCCCGGGGCAGGCACAAGAGACCCAGTACTTC. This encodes CASSPGQAQETQYF.

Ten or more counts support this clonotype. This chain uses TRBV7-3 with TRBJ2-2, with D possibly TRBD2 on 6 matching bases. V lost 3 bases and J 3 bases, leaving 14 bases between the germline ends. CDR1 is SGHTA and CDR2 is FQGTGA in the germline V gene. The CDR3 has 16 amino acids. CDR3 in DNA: TGTGCCAGCAGCTTTCGGTGGGGGACTGACACCGGGGAGCTGTTTTTT. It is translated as CASSFRWGTDTGELFF.

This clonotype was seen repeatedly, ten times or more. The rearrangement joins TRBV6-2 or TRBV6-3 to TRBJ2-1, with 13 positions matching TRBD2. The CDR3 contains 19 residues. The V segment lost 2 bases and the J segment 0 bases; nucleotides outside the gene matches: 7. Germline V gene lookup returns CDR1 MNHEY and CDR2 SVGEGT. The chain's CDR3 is CASSYQTSGGPRSYNEQFF. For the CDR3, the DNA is TGTGCCAGCAGTTACCAGACTAGCGGGGGGCCGCGCTCCTACAATGAGCAGTTCTTC.

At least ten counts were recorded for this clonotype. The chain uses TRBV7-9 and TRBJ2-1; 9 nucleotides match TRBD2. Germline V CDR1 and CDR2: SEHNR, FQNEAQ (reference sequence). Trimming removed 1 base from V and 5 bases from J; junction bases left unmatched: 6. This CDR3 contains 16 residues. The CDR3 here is CASSLVTSGSNNEQFF. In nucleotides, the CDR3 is TGTGCCAGCAGCTTAGTAACTAGCGGGTCTAACAATGAGCAGTTCTTC.

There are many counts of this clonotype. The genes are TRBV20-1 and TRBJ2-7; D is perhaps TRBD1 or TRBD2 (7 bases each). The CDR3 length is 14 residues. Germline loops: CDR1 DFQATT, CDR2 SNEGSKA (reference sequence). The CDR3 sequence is CSAAGGVFFYEQYF. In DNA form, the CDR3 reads TGCAGCGCCGCAGGGGGGGTCTTTTTTTACGAGCAGTACTTC.